This T cell receptor (beta chain) was profiled in a study of cytomegalovirus exposure and HLA in healthy donors (dated by TCRdb to 2016 to 2017). For the study in its entirety: According to a later analysis, one platform produced both the 100 to 150 validation repertoires and the 666 repertoires of the first cohort. The study aimed to test whether signatures of past pathogen exposure could be identified by cataloging public T cell receptors. A separate validation cohort of approximately 120 different subjects was used in addition to the roughly 670-subject first cohort. The study combined high-throughput TCR immunosequencing, statistical association of individual TCRs with disease status, and machine learning to predict cytomegalovirus infection status. Broader findings and caveats from the paper: Most TCR sequences were observed very rarely across donors, whereas some public TCRs were present in many individuals. Of the cluster scores, 94% were above 0 in a later analysis, which found that TCRs clustered in the first cohort also tended to co-occur in the 120 or so validation repertoires. A few of the identified cytomegalovirus-associated TCR beta chains were confirmed in vitro to be specific for cytomegalovirus antigens. In both the original and validation cohorts, the classifier was reported to diagnose cytomegalovirus status with high specificity and sensitivity. The validation cohort had no HLA typing available for a later analysis, so co-occurrence within that cohort was assessed over all 120 repertoires. A total of 150 or so TCR beta chains were listed by the study as associated with cytomegalovirus. According to the authors, the approach could potentially be generalized to other disease states and immunological phenotypes.

Donors formed part of the validation cohort, which comprised over a hundred subjects and was distinct from the first cohort of 666 subjects. The cysteine opens and the phenylalanine closes a CDR3 of 14 amino acids. Only the CDR3 portion is preserved as DNA: 42 bases, with reading frame beginning at the first base. V loses 7 bases, J loses 2 bases, and the germline ends lie 14 bases apart. The germline V gene (reference sequence) specifies LNHDA as CDR1 and SQIVND as CDR2. This clone turned up a few times. Its antigen is currently not known. No much larger clonotype is one base removed from it; base qualities were not supplied. Receptors were amplified or captured by the immunoSEQ multiplex PCR assay. The authors' analysis ran thus. To diagnose cytomegalovirus status from the catalog of TCR beta chain sequences, a statistical classification framework was built. As stored in TCRdb, this immuneACCESS dataset retains in-frame rearrangements with V and J assigned. A fraction of the clones does not appear; measured against another copy, unresolved V genes explain less than half of the discrepancy, and the remainder lacks a known reason. V and J calls and clone size are those listed in that table; D and trimming were worked out from the DNA. The sample table contains 300,000 to 400,000 clones; only one count was recorded for 80% to 90% of them. Jointly, the top ten make up under 0.9% of the sample.

The chain is made from TRBV19 and TRBJ1-2, with a weak D call of TRBD1 (6 bases match). Sequenced input: PBMCs. The clonotype was recovered from a young woman in good health and CMV-seronegative. The CDR3 protein: CASTPGQGNYGYTF. The DNA reads as follows: TGTGCCAGTACCCCGGGACAAGGGAACTATGGCTACACCTTC.